The clone carrying this T cell receptor beta chain was counted between two and nine times. This entry belongs to a study of beta chain features in type 1 diabetes. On the study more broadly: There were 95 million to 110 million sorted cells examined across all samples.

Post-sort purity exceeded 95% for all sorted populations. Expressed TCRB transcripts were sequenced after all isolated RNA was converted to cDNA. Repertoires were generated with immunoSEQ multiplex PCR, while TCRdb's copy carries only in-frame clones and drops some. The table shows 430,000 or so clones, with roughly an eighth occurring only once. CDR1 is LNHNV and CDR2 is YYDKDF in the germline V gene (reference sequence). The CDR3 runs 14 residues. With V trimmed by 1 base and J by 2 bases, 0 bases remained unmatched. Specimen: naive CD4+ T cells from blood. The chain recombines TRBV15 with TRBJ2-3, with 7 bases lining up with TRBD2. This sequence was found in a woman aged 18-35 years in good health. This CDR3 reads CATSRGLATDTQYF. The DNA for the CDR3 is TGTGCCACCAGCAGAGGACTAGCCACAGATACGCAGTATTTT.